These 6 T cell receptor beta chains came from one sample sequenced in a study of blood T cell repertoires in COVID-19. Method: immunoSEQ multiplex PCR; TCRdb's copy keeps in-frame clones and lacks some. The data contain around 100,000 clones, 85% of them singletons. The sample taken for sequencing was peripheral blood. These receptors were taken from a man aged 45 to 65 with active or convalescent COVID-19.

The V call is TRBV19, the J call TRBJ2-2, with TRBD2 matching 9 bases. V lost 4 bases, J lost 4 bases, and 10 bases stayed unmatched. The CDR3 is made up of 17 amino acids. CDR1 is LNHDA, CDR2 SQIVND, per germline (reference sequence). This chain's CDR3 is CASSTRSSGRITGELFF. CDR3 in DNA: TGTGCCAGTAGTACGAGGAGTAGCGGGAGAATCACCGGGGAGCTGTTTTTT.

The CDR3 coding sequence is TGTGCCAGCAGCCAAGCCTCGGGAAGCGAGCAGTACTTC. Protein product: CASSQASGSEQYF. This chain joins TRBV3-1 (or the pseudogene TRBV3-2) and TRBJ2-7; tentative D call: TRBD2 (5 bases). There are 13 residues in the CDR3. CDR1 is LGHDT and CDR2 is YNNKEL in the germline V gene (reference sequence). The V and J ends lost 1 base and 6 bases respectively, with 10 bases between them.

The chain recombines TRBV5-1 with TRBJ2-7; 12 bases line up with TRBD2. V lost 0 bases and J lost 4; bases outside the gene matches: 2. The CDR3 has 15 amino acids. In germline, CDR1 is SGHRS, CDR2 YFSETQ. The CDR3 DNA reads as TGCGCCAGCAGCTTGGGGACTAGCGGGAATTACGAGCAGTACTTC. This sequence encodes CASSLGTSGNYEQYF. The whole variable domain, remainder taken from reference TRBV5-1 and TRBJ2-7, is KAGVTQTPRYLIKTRGQQVTLSCSPISGHRSVSWYQQTPGQGLQFLFEYFSETQRNKGNFPGRFSGRQFSNSRSEMNVSTLELGDSALYLCASSLGTSGNYEQYFGPGTRLTVT.

A few counts support this clone. The chain couples TRBV9 to TRBJ2-3, with D possibly TRBD2 on 5 matching bases. There are 13 residues in the CDR3. Between the trimmed V and J ends, which lost 0 bases and 3 bases, there was a span of 5 bases. The germline V gene has CDR1 SGDLS and CDR2 YYNGEE. DNA of the CDR3: TGTGCCAGCAGCGTAGGGACTACAGATACGCAGTATTTT. As protein: CASSVGTTDTQYF.

The rearrangement joins TRBV3-1 (or the pseudogene TRBV3-2) to TRBJ1-4; TRBD1 matches at 8 bases. The CDR3 contains 13 residues. The V segment lost 3 bases and the J segment 7 bases; nucleotides outside the gene matches: 1. The germline V gene encodes CDR1 LGHDT and CDR2 YNNKEL (reference sequence). The DNA for the CDR3 is TGTGCCAGCAGCCAGGACAGGGCTGAAAAACTGTTTTTT. It specifies CASSQDRAEKLFF.

The rearrangement links TRBV6-5 to TRBJ2-1; 12 nucleotides align to TRBD2. CDR3 length equals 15 residues. V was clipped by 4 bases and J by 5 bases; unmatched bases: 3. From germline, CDR1 is MNHEY and CDR2 SVGAGI. The CDR3 DNA reads TGTGCCAGCAGTTCTAGCGGGAGGGAGAACAATGAGCAGTTCTTC. It translates to CASSSSGRENNEQFF.